This TCR beta chain emerged from a study of blood T cell repertoires in COVID-19. The overall study: Samples representing acute and convalescent COVID-19 were sourced from the United States, Italy and Spain.

This CDR3 region has 13 residues. The germline V gene encodes CDR1 LNHDA and CDR2 SQIVND (reference sequence). With 4 bases clipped from V and 7 bases from J, the junction kept 6 bases outside the gene matches. The protocol was immunoSEQ multiplex PCR, while the TCRdb copy is restricted to in-frame clones and leaves out a portion. The sample holds 200,000 to 250,000 clones; about 84% are singletons and the top ten take approximately 2%. Everyone who took part was roughly 18 to 89 years old, and they came from over 20 US areas. Cohorts were assigned according to the clinical history that participants reported.

The chain joins TRBV19 to TRBJ1-1, with TRBD1 identical over 7 bases. The sequencing input was PBMCs or T cells enriched from blood (not recorded which). The clonotype comes from a man in his 60s who had recovered from COVID-19. CDR3 amino acids: CASSRTGDREAFF. The CDR3 DNA reads TGTGCCAGTAGTAGAACAGGGGACCGTGAAGCTTTCTTT.